This TCR beta chain was observed in a study of a mutant IDH1 vaccine in newly diagnosed glioma. About the research overall: Antecedent treatment encompassed radiotherapy, temozolomide, or their combination; the majority received both. At week 35 came visit V12, and visit V13 followed at week 47.

Germline V gives CDR1 WSHSY, CDR2 SAAADI. CDR3 length equals 13 residues. V lost 1 base, J lost 3 bases, and 4 bases lay in between. Of note for this clone: Its antigen is unidentified.

Only in-frame clones appear in the TCRdb table, and some are missing; sequencing was by immunoSEQ multiplex PCR. This repertoire shows approximately 12,000 clones, approximately 85% found once; its top ten account for approximately 18%. Time point: week 47, end of study. A single vaccine dose contained 300 ug of mutant IDH1 20-mer peptide, and topical imiquimod was used with it. Vaccinations, eight in total, occurred in weeks 1, 3, 5, 7, 11, 15, 19, 23. The chain has TRBV10-2 and TRBJ2-1; no reliable D call. The origin of this receptor is a man aged 25-45 years with glioma. The sequencing here drew on PBMCs, taken from a glioma patient whose treatment included an IDH1 peptide vaccine. CDR3 loop: CASSELIYNEQFF. Written as DNA, the CDR3 is TGCGCCAGCAGTGAGTTAATCTACAATGAGCAGTTCTTC.